The following is a T cell receptor (beta chain) sequence with its context. Its antigen has not been determined. No qualities accompany the bases; no much larger clone lies one base away. The immunoSEQ Assay, a bias-controlled multiplex PCR, was used to amplify TCRbeta CDR3 regions from genomic DNA. In the source study's methods: Within the assay, amplification of reference gene primers was used to estimate how many nucleated cells each sample contained. Sequence reads were collapsed and filtered to measure the absolute abundance of every unique TCRbeta CDR3 rearrangement. For each sample, productive Simpson clonality was calculated as the square root of Simpson's diversity index across productive rearrangements. The table was pulled from immuneACCESS by TCRdb, which kept in-frame rearrangements only. Such tables lose some clones; where checked, under half of the loss comes from unresolved V genes, and the rest has no known cause. That table supplies the V and J calls and clone size; D and trimming were determined from the DNA. This sample holds about 45,000 clones; nearly 85% were observed only once. The biggest ten clones account for around 8% of the sample.

Reading from cysteine to phenylalanine, the CDR3 counts 14 amino acids. The retained sequence is limited to the CDR3, 42 bases, with the frame set at the first base. V and J are truncated by 1 base and 9 bases respectively, leaving an intervening sequence of 10 bases. CDR1 LGHDT and CDR2 YNNKEL are derived from the germline V gene (reference sequence). This sample was included in a study of blood T cell repertoires in COVID-19 (dated by TCRdb to 2018 to 2020). General notes on the study: The collaborator samples originated in the United States, Italy and Spain and spanned the acute and convalescent phases of COVID-19. The material from the prospective study consisted of cDNA or gDNA derived from T cells, B-cell-depleted T cells, or PBMCs. Subjects who had been exposed to COVID-19, were actively infected with it, or had recovered from it provided the deeply sampled blood TCRbeta repertoires that made up the dataset. A freely available public database, intended as a resource for researchers studying the immune response to SARS-CoV-2, is where the repertoires were released. The samples were drawn from the first 160 participants of the ongoing ImmuneRACE study and from over a thousand subjects provided by 6 global collaborators. Nearly every sample came with metadata listing a de-identified subject ID, COVID-19 status, age in years and sex. HLA class I and class II types, where available, came from metadata supplied by the sample provider rather than from assay-based typing. What the authors observed across the whole study: The quantity of clinical and demographic metadata differed by source and by participant and was supplied without curation.

Each collaborating institution followed its own protocols to collect whole blood in K2EDTA tubes. For TCRbeta analysis, collaborators shipped samples as frozen whole blood, isolated PBMCs, or DNA extracted from either of those sample types. The receptor was isolated from an elderly man in a cohort sampled during active COVID-19. Material for sequencing was peripheral blood. The sequence joins TRBV3-1 (or the pseudogene TRBV3-2) to TRBJ1-6; the D gene is possibly TRBD1, with 5 bases matching. The CDR3 has the sequence CASSQGDWVSPLHF. The bases are TGTGCCAGCAGCCAAGGGGACTGGGTTTCACCCCTCCACTTT.